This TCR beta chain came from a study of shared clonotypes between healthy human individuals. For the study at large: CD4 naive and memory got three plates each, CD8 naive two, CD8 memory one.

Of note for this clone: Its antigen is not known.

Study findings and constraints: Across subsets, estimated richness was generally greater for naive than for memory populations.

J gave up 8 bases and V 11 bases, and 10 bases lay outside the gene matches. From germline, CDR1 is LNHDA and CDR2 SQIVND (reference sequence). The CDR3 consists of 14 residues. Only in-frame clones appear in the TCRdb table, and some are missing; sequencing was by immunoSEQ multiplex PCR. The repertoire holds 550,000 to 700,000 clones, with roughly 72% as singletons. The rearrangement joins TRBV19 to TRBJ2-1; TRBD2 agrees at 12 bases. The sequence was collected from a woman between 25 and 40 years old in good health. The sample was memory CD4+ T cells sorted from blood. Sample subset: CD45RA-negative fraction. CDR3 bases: TGTGCCGCAGGGGGACTAGCGGGTGGGGATGAGCAGTTCTTC. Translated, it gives CAAGGLAGGDEQFF.